The sequence of this T cell receptor (beta chain) was determined in a study of shared clonotypes between healthy human individuals. On the study more broadly: The study used three CD4 naive, three CD4 memory, two CD8 naive and one CD8 memory plate per donor. Study-wide results and caveats: Naive CD4 clonotypes were shared across several donors at roughly 5.3%. All-four-donor shared clonotypes had higher generation probabilities than non-shared clonotypes did. The small donor group covered limited genetic and exposure diversity.

Using immunoSEQ multiplex PCR, the repertoire was profiled, and TCRdb retains in-frame clones only, with some absent. The sample carries hundreds of thousands of clones, roughly 95% recorded once. To note about this clone: The antigen is unknown.

The naive CD8 subset, CD45RO-negative cells positively selected for CCR7, excluded terminally differentiated effector memory CD45RA+ cells. Input material: naive CD8+ T cells sorted from blood. This receptor was taken from a woman aged 25 to 39 in good health.

CDR3 DNA: TGTGCCAGCAGCTTGGGTAGCGGTAGTACAGATACGCAGTATTTT. It specifies CASSLGSGSTDTQYF. V usage is TRBV5-6 and J usage is TRBJ2-3, with a tentative D call TRBD2 (6 bases). The CDR3 sequence is 15 residues long. With 0 bases removed from V and 3 bases from J, the gap between germline ends came to 11 bases. Germline assignment: CDR1 SGHDT and CDR2 YYEEEE.